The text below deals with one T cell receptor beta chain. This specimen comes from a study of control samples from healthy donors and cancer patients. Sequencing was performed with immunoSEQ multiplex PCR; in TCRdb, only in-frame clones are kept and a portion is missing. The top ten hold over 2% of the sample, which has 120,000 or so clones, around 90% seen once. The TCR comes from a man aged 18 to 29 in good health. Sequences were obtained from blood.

Here the CDR3 DNA reads TGTGCCAGCAGCGCCCCAGGGGGGAACACTGAAGCTTTCTTT. This encodes CASSAPGGNTEAFF. The gene calls are TRBV9 and TRBJ1-1; 7 positions match TRBD1. The CDR3 has 14 residues. With 3 bases clipped from V and 1 base from J, the junction kept 3 bases outside the gene matches. The germline V gene has CDR1 SGDLS and CDR2 YYNGEE.